This TCR beta chain was found in a study of blood T cell repertoires in COVID-19 (dated by TCRdb to 2020 to 2021). General notes on the study: Recovered participants in ImmuneRACE Cohort 3 were defined as having two consecutive negative NP/OP PCR tests, clearance from a healthcare professional, or resolution of symptoms. Sample metadata almost always included a de-identified subject ID, COVID-19 status, age in years and sex. The material from the prospective study consisted of cDNA or gDNA derived from T cells, B-cell-depleted T cells, or PBMCs. The collaborator samples originated in the United States, Italy and Spain and spanned the acute and convalescent phases of COVID-19. Where available, HLA class I and class II types were obtained from metadata supplied by the sample provider rather than from assay-based typing. Samples came from the ongoing ImmuneRACE study (first 160 participants) plus 1,254 subjects from 6 global collaborators. The repertoires were made available in a free public database intended to serve as a resource for research on the immune response to SARS-CoV-2. The dataset comprised deeply sampled blood TCRbeta repertoires from subjects exposed to, actively infected with, or recovered from COVID-19. The research as a whole found: Clinical and demographic metadata were provided uncurated, with the amount varying by source and participant.

TCRbeta CDR3 regions were amplified from genomic DNA using the immunoSEQ Assay, a bias-controlled multiplex PCR. The study's own analysis went as follows. Within the assay, amplification of reference gene primers was used to estimate how many nucleated cells each sample contained. To quantify the absolute abundance of each unique TCRbeta CDR3 rearrangement, sequence reads were collapsed and filtered. Productive Simpson clonality was computed per sample as the square root of Simpson's diversity index over productive rearrangements. TCRdb's version of the immuneACCESS table is confined to in-frame rearrangements and falls short of the full clone set. An unresolved V gene accounts for under half of the shortfall where checked; the remainder is of unknown origin. The D gene and trimming were derived from the DNA, and the V and J assignments and clone size from that table. The sample table records fewer than 250,000 clones; roughly nine tenths of these occur just once. Together, the top ten hold around 25% of the sample.

Participants in the prospective study were aged 18 to 89 years, lived in approximately 26 United States geographic areas, and enrolled through a virtual design. Cohort assignment in the prospective study relied on participant-reported clinical history from a screening survey and a study questionnaire. Mobile phlebotomists in the prospective study collected whole blood, serum and a nasopharyngeal or oropharyngeal swab from every participant. Additional blood draws and questionnaires over an approximately two-month period could optionally be provided by prospective study participants. Before DNA extraction, prospective study blood samples were shipped either frozen or at room temperature. As for this clone: The antigen this receptor binds is unknown. Qualities for individual bases were not recorded, and no much larger clone is one base off.

Its CDR3 holds 13 amino acids, cysteine through phenylalanine. The kept DNA is CDR3 alone, 39 bases in frame from the first base. CDR1 SGHVS and CDR2 FNYEAQ are derived from the germline V gene. V is clipped by 5 bases and J by 2 bases, and the sequence between their germline boundaries is 9 bases long. This TCR was sampled from a woman in her forties in a cohort exposed to, infected with or recovered from COVID-19 (not recorded which). Rearrangement joined TRBV7-6 to TRBJ1-1, with TRBD1 as a weak D call on 5 bases. Input material: PBMCs or T cells enriched from blood (not recorded which). The CDR3 amino acid sequence is: CASSADSNTEAFF. The sequenced DNA is TGTGCCAGCAGCGCTGACAGTAACACTGAAGCTTTCTTT.